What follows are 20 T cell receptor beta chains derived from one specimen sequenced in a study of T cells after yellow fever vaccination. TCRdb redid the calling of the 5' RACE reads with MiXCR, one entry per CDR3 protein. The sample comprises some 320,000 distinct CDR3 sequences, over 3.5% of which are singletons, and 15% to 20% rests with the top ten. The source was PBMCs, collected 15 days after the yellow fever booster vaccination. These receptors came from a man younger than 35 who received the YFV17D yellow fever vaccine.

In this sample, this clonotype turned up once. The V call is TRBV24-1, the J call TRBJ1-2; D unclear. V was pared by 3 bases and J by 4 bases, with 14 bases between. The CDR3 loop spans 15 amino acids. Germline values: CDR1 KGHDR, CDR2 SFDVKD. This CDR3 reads CATSDRNTDFYGYTF. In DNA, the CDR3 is TGTGCCACCAGTGATCGTAACACGGATTTCTATGGCTACACCTTC.

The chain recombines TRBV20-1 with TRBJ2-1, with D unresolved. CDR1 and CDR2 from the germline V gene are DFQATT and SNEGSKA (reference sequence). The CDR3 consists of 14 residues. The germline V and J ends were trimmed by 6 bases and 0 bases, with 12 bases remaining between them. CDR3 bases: TGCAGTGCGCCGACACCTACCTCCTACAATGAGCAGTTCTTC. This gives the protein CSAPTPTSYNEQFF.

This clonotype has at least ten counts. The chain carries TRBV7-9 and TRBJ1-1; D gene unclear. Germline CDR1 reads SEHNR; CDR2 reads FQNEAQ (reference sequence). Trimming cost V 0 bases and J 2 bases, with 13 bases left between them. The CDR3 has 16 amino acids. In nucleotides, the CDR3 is TGTGCCAGCAGCTTAGCCGAGGGAGGAGGTAACACTGAAGCTTTCTTT. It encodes CASSLAEGGGNTEAFF. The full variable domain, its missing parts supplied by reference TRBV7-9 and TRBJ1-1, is DTGVSQNPRHKITKRGQNVTFRCDPISEHNRLYWYRQTLGQGPEFLTYFQNEAQLEKSRLLSDRFSAERPKGSFSTLEIQRTEQGDSAMYLCASSLAEGGGNTEAFFGQGTRLTVV.

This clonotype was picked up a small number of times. The CDR3 reads CASSWGTGGAFF. The CDR3 DNA sequence: TGTGCCAGCAGTTGGGGGACAGGGGGGGCTTTCTTT. The chain carries TRBV12-3 or TRBV12-4 and TRBJ1-1; 11 nucleotides line up with TRBD1. The CDR3 is 12 amino acids. V lost 4 bases to trimming and J lost 11 bases; unmatched junction nucleotides: 3.

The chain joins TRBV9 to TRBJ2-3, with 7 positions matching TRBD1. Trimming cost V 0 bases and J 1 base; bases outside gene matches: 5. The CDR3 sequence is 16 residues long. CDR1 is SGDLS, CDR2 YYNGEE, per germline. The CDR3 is CASSVVTGAGTDTQYF. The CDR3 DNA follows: TGTGCCAGCAGCGTAGTTACAGGGGCCGGCACAGATACGCAGTATTTT. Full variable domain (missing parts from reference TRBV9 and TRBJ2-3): DSGVTQTPKHLITATGQRVTLRCSPRSGDLSVYWYQQSLDQGLQFLIQYYNGEERAKGNILERFSAQQFPDLHSELNLSSLELGDSALYFCASSVVTGAGTDTQYFGPGTRLTVL.

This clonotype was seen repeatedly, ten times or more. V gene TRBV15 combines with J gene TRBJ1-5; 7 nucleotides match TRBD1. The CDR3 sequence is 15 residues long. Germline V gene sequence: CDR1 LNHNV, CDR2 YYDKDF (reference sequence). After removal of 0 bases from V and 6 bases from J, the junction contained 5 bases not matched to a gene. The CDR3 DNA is TGTGCCACCAGCAGAGACAGGGGGGGCGGTCAGCCCCAGCATTTT. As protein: CATSRDRGGGQPQHF.

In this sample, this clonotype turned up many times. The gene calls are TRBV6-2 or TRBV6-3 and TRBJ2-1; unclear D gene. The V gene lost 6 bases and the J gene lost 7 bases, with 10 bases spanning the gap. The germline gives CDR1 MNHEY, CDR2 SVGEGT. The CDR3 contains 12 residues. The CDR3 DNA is TGTGCCAGCAGCCCCATGGGAAATGAGCAGTTCTTC. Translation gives CASSPMGNEQFF.

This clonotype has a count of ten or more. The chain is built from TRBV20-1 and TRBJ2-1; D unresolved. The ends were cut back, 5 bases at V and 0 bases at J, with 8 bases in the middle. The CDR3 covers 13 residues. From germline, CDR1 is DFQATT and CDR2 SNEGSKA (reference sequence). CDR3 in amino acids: CSASVSSYNEQFF. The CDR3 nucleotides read TGCAGTGCTTCTGTCAGCTCCTACAATGAGCAGTTCTTC.

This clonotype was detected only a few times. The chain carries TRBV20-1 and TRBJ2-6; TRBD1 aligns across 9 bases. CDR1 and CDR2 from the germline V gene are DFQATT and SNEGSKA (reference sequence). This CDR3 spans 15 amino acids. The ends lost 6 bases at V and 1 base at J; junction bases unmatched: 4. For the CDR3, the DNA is TGCAGTGCCCCCGGGACAGGGTCTGGGGCCAACGTCCTGACTTTC. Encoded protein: CSAPGTGSGANVLTF.

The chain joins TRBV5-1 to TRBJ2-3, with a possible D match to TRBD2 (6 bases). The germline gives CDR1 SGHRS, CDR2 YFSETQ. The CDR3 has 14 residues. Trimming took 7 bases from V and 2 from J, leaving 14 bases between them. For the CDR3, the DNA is TGCGCCAGCTTACCGGGAGTCCACACAGATACGCAGTATTTT. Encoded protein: CASLPGVHTDTQYF.

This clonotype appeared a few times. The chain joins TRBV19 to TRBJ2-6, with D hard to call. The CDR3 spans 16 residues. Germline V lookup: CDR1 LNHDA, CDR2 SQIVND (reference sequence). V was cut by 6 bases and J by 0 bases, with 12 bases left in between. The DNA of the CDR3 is TGTGCCAGTAGCCAATTGGGGAACTCTGGGGCCAACGTCCTGACTTTC. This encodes CASSQLGNSGANVLTF.

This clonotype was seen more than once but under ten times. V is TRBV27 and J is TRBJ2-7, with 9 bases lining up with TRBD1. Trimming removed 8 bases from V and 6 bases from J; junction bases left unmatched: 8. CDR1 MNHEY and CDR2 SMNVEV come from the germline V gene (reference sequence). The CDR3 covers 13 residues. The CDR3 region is CASRPTGGGEQYF. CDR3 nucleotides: TGTGCCAGCCGTCCGACAGGGGGGGGCGAGCAGTACTTC.

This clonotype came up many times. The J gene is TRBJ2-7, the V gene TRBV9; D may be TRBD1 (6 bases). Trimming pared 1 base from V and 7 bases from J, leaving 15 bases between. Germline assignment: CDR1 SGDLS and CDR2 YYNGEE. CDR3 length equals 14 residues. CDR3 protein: CASSVLGAHREQYF. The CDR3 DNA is TGTGCCAGCAGCGTACTGGGGGCTCATAGGGAGCAGTACTTC.

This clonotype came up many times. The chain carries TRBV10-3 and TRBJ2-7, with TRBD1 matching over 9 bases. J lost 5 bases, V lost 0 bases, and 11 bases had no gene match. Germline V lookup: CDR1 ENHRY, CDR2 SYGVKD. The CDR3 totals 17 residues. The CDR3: CAISESTRGTGYHEQYF. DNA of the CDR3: TGTGCCATCAGTGAGTCGACTCGCGGGACAGGGTACCACGAGCAGTACTTC.

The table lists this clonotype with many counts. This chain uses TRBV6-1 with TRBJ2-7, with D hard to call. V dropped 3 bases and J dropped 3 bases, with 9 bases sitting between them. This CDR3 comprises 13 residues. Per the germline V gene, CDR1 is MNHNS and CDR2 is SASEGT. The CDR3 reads CASSDPHGYEQYF. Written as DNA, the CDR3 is TGTGCCAGCAGTGACCCCCATGGCTACGAGCAGTACTTC.

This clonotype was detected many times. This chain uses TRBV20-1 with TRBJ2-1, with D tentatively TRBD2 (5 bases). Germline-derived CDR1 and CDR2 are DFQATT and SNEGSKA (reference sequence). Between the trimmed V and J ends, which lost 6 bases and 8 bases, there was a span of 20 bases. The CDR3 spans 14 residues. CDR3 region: CSAPSRARRDEQFF. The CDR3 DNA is TGCAGTGCCCCCTCGCGGGCTAGACGTGATGAGCAGTTCTTC.

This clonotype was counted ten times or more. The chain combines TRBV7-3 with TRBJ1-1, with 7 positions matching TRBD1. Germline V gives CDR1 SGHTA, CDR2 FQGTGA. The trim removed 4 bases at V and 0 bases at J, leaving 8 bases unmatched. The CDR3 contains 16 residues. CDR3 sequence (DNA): TGTGCCAGCAGCTCGACAGGGCGTTGGCTGAACACTGAAGCTTTCTTT. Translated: CASSSTGRWLNTEAFF.

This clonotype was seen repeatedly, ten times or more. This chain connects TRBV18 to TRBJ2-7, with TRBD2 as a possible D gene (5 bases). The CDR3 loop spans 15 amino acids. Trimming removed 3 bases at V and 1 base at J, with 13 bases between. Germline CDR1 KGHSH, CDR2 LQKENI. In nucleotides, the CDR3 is TGTGCCAGCTCACCGGGGAACCGGGAATCCTACGAGCAGTACTTC. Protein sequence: CASSPGNRESYEQYF.

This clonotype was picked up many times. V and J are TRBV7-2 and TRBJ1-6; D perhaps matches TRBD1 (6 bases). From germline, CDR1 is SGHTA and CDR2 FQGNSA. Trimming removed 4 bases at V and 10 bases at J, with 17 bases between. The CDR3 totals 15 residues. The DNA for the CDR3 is TGTGCCAGCAGCTCGTATGGGACAATCCCCTCACCCCTCCACTTT. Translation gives CASSSYGTIPSPLHF. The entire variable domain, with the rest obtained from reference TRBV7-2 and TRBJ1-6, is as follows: GAGVSQSPSNKVTEKGKDVELRCDPISGHTALYWYRQSLGQGLEFLIYFQGNSAPDKSGLPSDRFSAERTGGSVSTLTIQRTQQEDSAVYLCASSSYGTIPSPLHFGNGTRLTVT.

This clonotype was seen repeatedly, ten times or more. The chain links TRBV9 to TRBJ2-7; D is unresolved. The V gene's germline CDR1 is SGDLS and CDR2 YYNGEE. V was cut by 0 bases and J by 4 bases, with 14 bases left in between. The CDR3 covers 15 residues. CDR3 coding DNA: TGTGCCAGCAGCGTAGACCCCTCGACCAGTTACGAGCAGTACTTC. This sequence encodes CASSVDPSTSYEQYF.